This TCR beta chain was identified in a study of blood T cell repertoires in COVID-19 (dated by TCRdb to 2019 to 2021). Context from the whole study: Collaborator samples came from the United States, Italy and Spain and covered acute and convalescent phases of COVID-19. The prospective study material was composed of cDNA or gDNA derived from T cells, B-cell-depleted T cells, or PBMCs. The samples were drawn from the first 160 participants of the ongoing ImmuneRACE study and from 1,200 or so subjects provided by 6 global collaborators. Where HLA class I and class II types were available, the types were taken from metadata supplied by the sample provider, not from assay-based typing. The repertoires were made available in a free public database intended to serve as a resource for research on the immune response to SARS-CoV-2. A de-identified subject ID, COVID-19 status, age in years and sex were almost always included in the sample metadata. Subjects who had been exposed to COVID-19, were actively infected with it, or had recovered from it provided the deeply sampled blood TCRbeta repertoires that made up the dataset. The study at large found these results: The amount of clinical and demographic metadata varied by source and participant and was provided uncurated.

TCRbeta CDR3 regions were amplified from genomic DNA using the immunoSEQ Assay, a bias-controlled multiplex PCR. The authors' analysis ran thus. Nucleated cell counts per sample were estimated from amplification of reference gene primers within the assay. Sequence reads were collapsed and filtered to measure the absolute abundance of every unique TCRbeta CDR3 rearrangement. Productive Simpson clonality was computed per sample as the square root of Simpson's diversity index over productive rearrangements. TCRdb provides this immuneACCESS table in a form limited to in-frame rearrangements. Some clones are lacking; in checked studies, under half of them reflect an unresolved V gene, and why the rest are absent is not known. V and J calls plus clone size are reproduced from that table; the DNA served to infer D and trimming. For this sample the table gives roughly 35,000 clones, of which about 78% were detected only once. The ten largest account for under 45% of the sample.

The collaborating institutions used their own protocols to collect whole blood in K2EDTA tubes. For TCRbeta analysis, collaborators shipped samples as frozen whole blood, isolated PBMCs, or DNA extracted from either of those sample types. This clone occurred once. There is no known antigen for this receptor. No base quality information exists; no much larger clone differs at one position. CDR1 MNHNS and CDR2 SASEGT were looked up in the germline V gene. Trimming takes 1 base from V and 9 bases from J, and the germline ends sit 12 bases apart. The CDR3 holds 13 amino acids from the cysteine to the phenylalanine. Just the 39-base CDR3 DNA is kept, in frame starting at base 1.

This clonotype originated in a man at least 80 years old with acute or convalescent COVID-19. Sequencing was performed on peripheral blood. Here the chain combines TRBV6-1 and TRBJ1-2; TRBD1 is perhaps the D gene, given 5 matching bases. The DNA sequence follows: TGTGCCAGCAGTGAAGAGTCTGGGGGGAGCTACACCTTC. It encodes CASSEESGGSYTF.